Listed below are T cell receptor beta chains from one sample, sequenced in a study of Tregs in tolerant kidney transplant recipients. Profiling relied on immunoSEQ multiplex PCR, and the TCRdb table lists in-frame clones only, not all of them. This table holds about 61,000 clones, approximately 85% found once. The sequences come from Tregs from blood, collected before the transplant. These receptors originate from a human donor who received a combined kidney and bone marrow transplant. Both conserved end residues are trimmed from each CDR3.

>TRBJ2-1|TRBV14
ASSQASGLAEWAYNEQF
>TRBJ2-1|TRBV5-4
ASSSLDRPNEQF
>TRBJ1-2|TRBV5-6
ASNRQGPVVYGYT
>TRBJ2-3|TRBV15
ATSRAEQARDTQY
>TRBJ1-6|TRBV18
ASSPDRGGSPLH
>TRBJ2-7|TRBV11-2
ASSSDRAYSYEQY
>TRBJ2-4|TRBV11-3
ASSLNARHIQY
>TRBJ1-3|TRBV5-1
ASSLEGSSGNTIY
>TRBJ1-1|TRBV14
ASSLQQRTEAF
>TRBJ2-5|TRBV5-5
ASSFVTVQETQY
>TRBJ1-2|TRBV2
ASSMTGGYGYT
>TRBJ2-1|TRBV20-1
SALRGNEQF
>TRBJ2-5|TRBV7-2
ASSLAPAARGAGTQY
>TRBJ1-5|TRBV5-4
ASSLKTAYSNQPQH
>TRBJ2-1|TRBV4-1
ASSQGAYNEQF
>TRBJ2-2|TRBV29-1
SVGGQGRGRTGELF
>TRBJ2-1|TRBV7-8
ASSSIGQVYNEQF
>TRBJ2-3|TRBV21-1
ASSNGWGPSRTDTQY
>TRBJ2-2|TRBV7-2
ASRKVGELF
>TRBJ2-3|TRBV14
ASSQGSPTLSTDTQY
>TRBJ2-2|TRBV28
ASSIRGRTNTGELF
>TRBJ2-5|TRBV5-1
ASSQGLAGVGGETQY
>TRBJ2-7|TRBV11-2
ASSFDTRPRNYEQY
>TRBJ2-3|TRBV5-4
ASSYPRLAGEGYSTDTQY
>TRBJ1-2|TRBV7-9
ASSKRGGRGYT
>TRBJ2-2|TRBV6-5
ASAGTGELF
>NA|TRBV6-5
ASSYSGGGTYEQY
>TRBJ1-3|TRBV11-2
ASSLVVGNTIY
>TRBJ1-5|TRBV12-5
ASGLGPPGDQPQH